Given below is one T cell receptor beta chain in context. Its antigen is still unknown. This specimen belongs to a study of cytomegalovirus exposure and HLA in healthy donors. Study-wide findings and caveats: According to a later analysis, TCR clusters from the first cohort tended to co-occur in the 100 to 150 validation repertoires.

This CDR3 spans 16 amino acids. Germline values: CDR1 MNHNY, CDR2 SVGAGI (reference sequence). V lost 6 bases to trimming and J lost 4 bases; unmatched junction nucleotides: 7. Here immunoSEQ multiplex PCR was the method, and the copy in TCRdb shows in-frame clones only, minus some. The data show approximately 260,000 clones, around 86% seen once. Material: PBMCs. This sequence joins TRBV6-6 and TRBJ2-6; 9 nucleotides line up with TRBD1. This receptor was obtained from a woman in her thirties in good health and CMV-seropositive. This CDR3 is CASRLQGASGANVLTF. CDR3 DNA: TGTGCCAGCAGACTACAGGGGGCTTCCGGGGCCAACGTCCTGACTTTC.